A single sample gave rise to the 24 T cell receptor beta chains below, sequenced in a study of blood T cells in healthy people across ages. The use of a sample-barcoded 5' primer and a J-beta primer mix characterized a second PCR of roughly 7 to 12 cycles. TCRdb re-called the 5' RACE reads through MiXCR, storing one row per CDR3 protein. The data hold around 1,500,000 distinct CDR3 sequences, with around 39% observed a single time. The material sequenced was blood. The source of these receptors is a woman aged 18-29 years in good health.

The genes are TRBV12-3 or TRBV12-4 and TRBJ1-2; D call uncertain. V lost 7 bases, J lost 5 bases, and 11 bases lay in between. The CDR3 has 12 residues. CDR3 amino acids: CASTRREYGYTF. CDR3 DNA: TGTGCCAGCACCAGGAGGGAATATGGCTACACCTTC.

J is TRBJ2-3 and V is TRBV28; the D gene is possibly TRBD2 (5 bases). CDR1 and CDR2 from the germline V gene are MDHEN and SYDVKM. CDR3 length: 14 amino acids. V gave up 5 bases and J gave up 6 bases, with 15 bases separating them. The CDR3 nucleotides are TGTGCCAGCAGTCCCTCGGGGTCAGGCGATACGCAGTATTTT. Amino acid sequence: CASSPSGSGDTQYF.

The CDR3 region is CASSRWVTDTQYF. DNA of the CDR3: TGTGCCAGCAGCCGCTGGGTAACAGATACGCAGTATTTT. V and J are TRBV7-2 and TRBJ2-3; D is ambiguous. Deletions cut 5 bases from V and 3 bases from J, with 9 bases between. The germline gives CDR1 SGHTA, CDR2 FQGNSA. The CDR3 loop spans 13 amino acids.

CDR3 in amino acids: CASSRETGSYGYTF. CDR3 bases: TGCGCCAGCAGCCGAGAAACAGGGAGCTATGGCTACACCTTC. The genes are TRBV5-1 and TRBJ1-2, with D perhaps matching TRBD1 (6 bases). This CDR3 has 14 residues. Trimming cost V 4 bases and J 4 bases, with 14 bases left between them. Germline V gene lookup returns CDR1 SGHRS and CDR2 YFSETQ.

The DNA of the CDR3 is TGTGCCAGCAGCCTGAGGGGGCCCCTACAAGAGACCCAGTACTTC. Translation: CASSLRGPLQETQYF. The chain recombines TRBV14 with TRBJ2-4; 7 bases are a match to TRBD1. The closer fit of TRBJ2-5 to the DNA end suggests the J call may be wrong. The germline V gene encodes CDR1 SGHDN and CDR2 FVKESK. CDR3 length: 15 residues.

This clonotype was seen a few times. V gene TRBV24-1 combines with J gene TRBJ2-1, with 10 bases identical to TRBD2. Germline loops: CDR1 KGHDR, CDR2 SFDVKD. This CDR3 contains 16 residues. The trim removed 4 bases at V and 4 bases at J, leaving 6 bases unmatched. The CDR3: CATSDSWTSGYNEQFF. As DNA, the CDR3 is TGTGCCACCAGTGACTCTTGGACTAGCGGATACAATGAGCAGTTCTTC.

This clonotype turned up a few times. The chain combines TRBV5-1 with TRBJ2-3; 8 bases are a match to TRBD1. The J segment lost 1 base and the V segment lost 6 bases, leaving 7 bases of the junction unmatched. Looked up from germline, CDR1 is SGHRS and CDR2 is YFSETQ. The CDR3 sequence is 15 residues long. The CDR3 DNA reads as TGCGCCAGCAAACCGGACAGGGAGGGCACAGATACGCAGTATTTT. Translated, it gives CASKPDREGTDTQYF.

A few counts support this clonotype. CDR3 DNA sequence: TGCGCCAGCAGCTTGGAGGCAGGGTTTTACGAGCAGTACTTC. Translation gives CASSLEAGFYEQYF. The chain has TRBV5-1 and TRBJ2-7, with D possibly being TRBD1 (5 bases). V was trimmed by 0 bases and J by 4 bases, leaving 11 bases between them. CDR3 length: 14 residues. Germline V gives CDR1 SGHRS, CDR2 YFSETQ.

The rearrangement uses TRBV10-3 and TRBJ1-5, with no clear D. V gave up 2 bases and J gave up 0 bases, with 17 bases separating them. The CDR3 is made up of 18 amino acids. CDR1 and CDR2 (germline): ENHRY, SYGVKD. This CDR3 is CAISEEGGRLYSNQPQHF. The CDR3 DNA is TGTGCCATCAGTGAGGAAGGTGGGCGCCTCTATAGCAATCAGCCCCAGCATTTT.

J is TRBJ2-1 and V is TRBV4-1; the D call may be TRBD1 or TRBD2 (6 bases each). Looked up from germline, CDR1 is MGHRA and CDR2 is YSYEKL. V lost 4 bases to trimming and J lost 3 bases, with 13 bases between them. The length of the CDR3 is 15 residues. In DNA form, the CDR3 reads TGCGCCAGCAGCCTAGTGGGGGGCCTCTACAATGAGCAGTTCTTC. Amino acids: CASSLVGGLYNEQFF.

This clonotype was seen a handful of times. The chain carries TRBV7-9 and TRBJ2-5; D call uncertain. Germline V gene sequence: CDR1 SEHNR, CDR2 FQNEAQ (reference sequence). Trimming took 5 bases from V and 11 from J, leaving 24 bases between them. The CDR3 consists of 15 residues. The CDR3: CASSPEARPTNEQYF. As DNA, the CDR3 is TGTGCCAGCAGCCCCGAGGCCCGTCCTACCAATGAGCAGTACTTC.

V and J are TRBV10-3 and TRBJ2-3; D gene uncertain. CDR1 is ENHRY and CDR2 is SYGVKD in the germline V gene. The CDR3 is made up of 13 amino acids. Trimming removed 0 bases at V and 14 bases at J, with 15 bases between. The CDR3 protein is CAISESVGRPSYF. CDR3 sequence (DNA): TGTGCCATCAGTGAGTCGGTGGGCAGGCCTTCGTATTTT.

The chain is built from TRBV4-1 and TRBJ2-3; no clear D. CDR3 length: 14 residues. Germline lookup yields CDR1 MGHRA and CDR2 YSYEKL. The ends were cut back, 3 bases at V and 4 bases at J, with 11 bases in the middle. The CDR3 is CASSQSGASDTQYF. The DNA for the CDR3 is TGCGCCAGCAGCCAGTCCGGAGCGTCAGATACGCAGTATTTT.

The chain uses TRBV20-1 and TRBJ2-3; TRBD2 matches at 11 bases. V was pared by 1 base and J by 6 bases, with 9 bases of the junction left unmatched. This CDR3 region has 16 residues. Per the germline V gene, CDR1 is DFQATT and CDR2 is SNEGSKA (reference sequence). The CDR3 DNA is TGCAGTGCTAGAGTGCGGCTAGCGGGGGGTACGGATACGCAGTATTTT. Translated: CSARVRLAGGTDTQYF.

The chain employs TRBV27 and TRBJ1-1, with TRBD1 matching 7 bases. The CDR3 sequence is 17 residues long. Losses at the gene ends were 6 bases for V and 6 bases for J; bases not matched to a gene: 19. The germline CDR1 and CDR2 sequences are MNHEY and SMNVEV (reference sequence). DNA of the CDR3: TGTGCCAGCAGCGACGGCGGGGCACAGGGGCTATTATCTGAAGCTTTCTTT. This sequence encodes CASSDGGAQGLLSEAFF.

The V and J genes are TRBV5-1 and TRBJ2-1; 11 bases fit TRBD2. The CDR3 has 14 amino acids. The germline gives CDR1 SGHRS, CDR2 YFSETQ. The junction had 7 bases not matched to a gene; V was cut back by 5 bases and J by 9 bases. CDR3 bases: TGCGCCAGCAGGTGGGCTAGCGGGAGGAGTGAGCAGTTCTTC. The encoded protein is CASRWASGRSEQFF.

V is TRBV12-3 or TRBV12-4 and J is TRBJ2-3; 7 bases are a match to TRBD1. V lost 7 bases to trimming and J lost 0 bases; unmatched junction nucleotides: 4. The CDR3 is made up of 14 amino acids. In nucleotides, the CDR3 is TGTGCCAGCACCGGGGACAGTAGCACAGATACGCAGTATTTT. It specifies CASTGDSSTDTQYF.

V and J are TRBV12-3 or TRBV12-4 and TRBJ1-2, with D uncertain. The CDR3 loop spans 13 amino acids. V was shortened by 7 bases and J by 5 bases, with 14 bases between the two germline ends. The CDR3 sequence: CASTTGGVYGYTF. CDR3 sequence (DNA): TGTGCCAGCACCACGGGCGGGGTTTATGGCTACACCTTC.

This clonotype was observed a handful of times. The J gene is TRBJ2-4, the V gene TRBV6-1; 15 nucleotides align to TRBD2. The J call may be wrong; the DNA end is better matched by TRBJ2-7. Germline CDR1 MNHNS, CDR2 SASEGT. The CDR3 runs to 16 residues. The CDR3 nucleotides read TGTGCCAGCAGTAACGGACTAGCGGGAGGGCAGTACGAGCAGTACTTC. Amino acid sequence: CASSNGLAGGQYEQYF.

To note about this clonotype: A read error may produce the germline difference seen at one junction end. The V call is TRBV5-1, the J call TRBJ1-5, with 7 positions matching TRBD1. The CDR3 runs to 15 residues. Germline V CDR1 and CDR2: SGHRS, YFSETQ. CDR3 amino acids: CASILWDSLNQPQHF. In nucleotides, the CDR3 is TGCGCCAGCATCTTGTGGGACAGTCTAAATCAGCCCCAGCATTTT. Full variable domain (missing parts from reference TRBV5-1 and TRBJ1-5): KAGVTQTPRYLIKTRGQQVTLSCSPISGHRSVSWYQQTPGQGLQFLFEYFSETQRNKGNFPGRFSGRQFSNSRSEMNVSTLELGDSALYLCASILWDSLNQPQHFGDGTRLSIL.

V is TRBV12-3 or TRBV12-4 and J is TRBJ2-3, with 7 positions matching TRBD1. The CDR3 sequence is 15 residues long. V trimming: 5 bases; J trimming: 3 bases; junction bases outside the gene matches: 8. The CDR3 bases are TGTGCCAGCAGTGAGGGGGCCCGGGGTACAGATACGCAGTATTTT. Translation: CASSEGARGTDTQYF.

V usage is TRBV20-1 and J usage is TRBJ2-5; D might be TRBD1 (6 bases). The DNA end favors TRBJ2-7, so the J call may be wrong. Germline CDR1 reads DFQATT; CDR2 reads SNEGSKA (reference sequence). The CDR3 runs to 14 residues. The DNA of the CDR3 is TGCAGTGCTAGCGGTGATGGCAGGGGTAACGAGCAGTACTTC. Its translation: CSASGDGRGNEQYF.

The V call is TRBV5-1, the J call TRBJ2-1, with D perhaps matching TRBD2 (6 bases). The J call is doubtful: the DNA matches TRBJ2-7 better. Germline V lookup: CDR1 SGHRS, CDR2 YFSETQ. The CDR3 runs 15 residues. CDR3 nucleotide sequence: TGCGCCAGCAGCGTGGAGGGTCGGCAGTACAATGAGCAGTACTTC. Its translation is CASSVEGRQYNEQYF.

This clonotype has just a few counts. The rearrangement joins TRBV6-1 to TRBJ2-5, with 7 nucleotides matching TRBD1. Germline lookup yields CDR1 MNHNS and CDR2 SASEGT. CDR3 length: 13 amino acids. The junction had 5 bases not matched to a gene; V was cut back by 5 bases and J by 5 bases. CDR3 sequence (DNA): TGTGCCAGCAGTACAGGGGTCCTCGAGACCCAGTACTTC. Residues: CASSTGVLETQYF.